A single TCR beta chain is shown here with its context. Its antigen is undetermined. The source of the sample is a study of T cells in tuberculosis. Study observations and caveats: Active tuberculosis TCR-alpha repertoires lay closer to GMM-specific TCRs than IGRA-negative controls, suggesting clonal expansion. Shorter CDR3-alpha in active tuberculosis partly drove smaller distances.

The time point denotes: new active TB diagnosis, blood taken before or within 7 days of starting treatment. Included patients were adults of at least 18, HIV-seronegative, South African. Produced via immunoSEQ multiplex PCR; TCRdb's table is partial and in-frame only. Of over 25,000 clones detected, approximately 90% appear once; the ten largest clones hold 6.5% to 9%. The CDR3 consists of 14 residues. Germline CDR1 and CDR2: WSHSY and SAAADI. V lost 7 bases, J lost 4 bases, and 13 bases lay in between. This TCR was recovered from an adult with tuberculosis. Some clones in this sample may be carry-over from other donors' samples. The chain carries TRBV10-2 and TRBJ1-4; D might be TRBD1 (6 bases). Material: PBMCs, obtained at tuberculosis diagnosis. Here the CDR3 DNA reads TGCGCCAGCACCCCGACAGGACTTAATGAAAAACTGTTTTTT. This codes for CASTPTGLNEKLFF.